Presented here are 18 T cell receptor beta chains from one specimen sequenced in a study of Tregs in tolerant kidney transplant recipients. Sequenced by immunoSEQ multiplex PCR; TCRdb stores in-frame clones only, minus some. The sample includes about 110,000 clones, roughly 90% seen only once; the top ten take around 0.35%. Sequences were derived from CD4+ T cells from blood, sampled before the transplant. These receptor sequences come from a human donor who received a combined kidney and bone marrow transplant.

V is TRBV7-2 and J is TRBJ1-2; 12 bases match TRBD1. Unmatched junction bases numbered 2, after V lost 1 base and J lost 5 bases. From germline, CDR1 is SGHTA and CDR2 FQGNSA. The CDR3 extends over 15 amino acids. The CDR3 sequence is CASSLGDRGLYGYTF. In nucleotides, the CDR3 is TGTGCCAGCAGCTTAGGGGACAGGGGGCTTTATGGCTACACCTTC. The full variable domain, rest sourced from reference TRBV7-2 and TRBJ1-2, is GAGVSQSPSNKVTEKGKDVELRCDPISGHTALYWYRQSLGQGLEFLIYFQGNSAPDKSGLPSDRFSAERTGGSVSTLTIQRTQQEDSAVYLCASSLGDRGLYGYTFGSGTRLTVV.

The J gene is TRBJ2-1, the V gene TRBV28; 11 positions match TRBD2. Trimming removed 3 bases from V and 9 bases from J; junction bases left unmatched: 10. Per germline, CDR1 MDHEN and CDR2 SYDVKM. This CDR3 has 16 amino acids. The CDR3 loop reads CASSFSVAGGLGEQFF. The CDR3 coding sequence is TGTGCCAGCAGTTTTAGTGTAGCGGGAGGGCTAGGTGAGCAGTTCTTC. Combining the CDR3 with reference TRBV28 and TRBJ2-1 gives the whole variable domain DVKVTQSSRYLVKRTGEKVFLECVQDMDHENMFWYRQDPGLGLRLIYFSYDVKMKEKGDIPEGYSVSREKKERFSLILESASTNQTSMYLCASSFSVAGGLGEQFFGPGTRLTVL.

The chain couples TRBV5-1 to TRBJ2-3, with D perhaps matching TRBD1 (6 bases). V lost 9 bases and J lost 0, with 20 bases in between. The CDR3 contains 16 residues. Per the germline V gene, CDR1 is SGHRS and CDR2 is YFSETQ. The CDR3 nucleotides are TGCGCCACCGGGAACAGGGCCGACCTGAGCACAGATACGCAGTATTTT. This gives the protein CATGNRADLSTDTQYF.

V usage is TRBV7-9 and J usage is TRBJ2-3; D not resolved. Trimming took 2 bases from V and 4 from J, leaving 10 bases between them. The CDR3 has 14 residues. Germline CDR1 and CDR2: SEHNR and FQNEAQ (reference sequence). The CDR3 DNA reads TGTGCCAGCAGCTTATCAAGCCCCGCAGATACGCAGTATTTT. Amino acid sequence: CASSLSSPADTQYF.

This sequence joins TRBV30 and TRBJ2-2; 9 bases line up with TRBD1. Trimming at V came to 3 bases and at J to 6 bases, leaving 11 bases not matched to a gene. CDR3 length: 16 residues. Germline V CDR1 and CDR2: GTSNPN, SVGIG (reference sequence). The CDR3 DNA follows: TGTGCCTGGAGAGATACGAGGACAGGGGTGGCCGGGGAGCTGTTTTTT. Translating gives CAWRDTRTGVAGELFF.

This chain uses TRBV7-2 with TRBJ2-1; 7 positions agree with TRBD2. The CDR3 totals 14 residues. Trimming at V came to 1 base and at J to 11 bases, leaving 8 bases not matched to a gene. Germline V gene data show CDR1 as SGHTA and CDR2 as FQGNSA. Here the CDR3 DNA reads TGTGCCAGCAGCTTAGAGGGAGGGCCCACCCAGCAGTTCTTC. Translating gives CASSLEGGPTQQFF.

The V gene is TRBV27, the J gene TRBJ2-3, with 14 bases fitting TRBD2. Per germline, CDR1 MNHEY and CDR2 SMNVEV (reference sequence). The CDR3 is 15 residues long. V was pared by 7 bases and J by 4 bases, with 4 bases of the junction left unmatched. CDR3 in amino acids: CASTRGLAGADTQYF. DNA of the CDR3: TGTGCCAGCACTCGGGGACTAGCGGGAGCAGATACGCAGTATTTT.

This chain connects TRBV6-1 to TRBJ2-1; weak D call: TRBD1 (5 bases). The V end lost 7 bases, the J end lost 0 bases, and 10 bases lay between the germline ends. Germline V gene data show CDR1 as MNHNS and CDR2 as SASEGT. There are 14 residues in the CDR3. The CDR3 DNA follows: TGTGCCAGCATAGGGGTCTTCTCCTACAATGAGCAGTTCTTC. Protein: CASIGVFSYNEQFF.

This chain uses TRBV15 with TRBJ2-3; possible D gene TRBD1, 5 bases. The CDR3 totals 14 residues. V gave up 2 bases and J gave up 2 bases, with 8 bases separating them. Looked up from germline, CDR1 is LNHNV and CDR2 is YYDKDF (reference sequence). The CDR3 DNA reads TGTGCCACCAGCAGACAGGGATACACAGATACGCAGTATTTT. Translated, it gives CATSRQGYTDTQYF.

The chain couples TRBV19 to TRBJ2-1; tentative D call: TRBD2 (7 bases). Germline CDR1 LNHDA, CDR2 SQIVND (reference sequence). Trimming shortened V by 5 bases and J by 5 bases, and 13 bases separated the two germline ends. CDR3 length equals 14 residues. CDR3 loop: CASSFAGAHNEQFF. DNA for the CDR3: TGTGCCAGTAGTTTCGCGGGGGCCCACAATGAGCAGTTCTTC.

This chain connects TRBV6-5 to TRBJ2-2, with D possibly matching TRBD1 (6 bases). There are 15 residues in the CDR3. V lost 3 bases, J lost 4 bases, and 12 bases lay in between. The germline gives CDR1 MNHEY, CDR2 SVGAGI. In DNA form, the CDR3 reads TGTGCCAGCAGTTATAGACAGGCTACCACCGGGGAGCTGTTTTTT. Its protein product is CASSYRQATTGELFF.

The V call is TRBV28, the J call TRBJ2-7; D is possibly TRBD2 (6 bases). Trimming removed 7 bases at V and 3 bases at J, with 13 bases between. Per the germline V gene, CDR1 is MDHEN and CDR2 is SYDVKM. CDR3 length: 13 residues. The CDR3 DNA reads TGTGCCAGCACCTCCGGGACTCACTACGAGCAGTACTTC. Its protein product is CASTSGTHYEQYF.

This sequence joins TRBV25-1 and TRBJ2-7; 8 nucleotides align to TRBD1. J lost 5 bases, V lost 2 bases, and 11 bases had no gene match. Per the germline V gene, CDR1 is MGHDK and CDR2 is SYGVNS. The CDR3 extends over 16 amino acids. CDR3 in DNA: TGTGCCAGCAGTGAACCCCTGGGGCAGGGGGCCGACGAGCAGTACTTC. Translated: CASSEPLGQGADEQYF.

DNA for the CDR3: TGTGCCAGCAGCGTAGATCCGGGTATCAGCCAGCCCCAGCATTTT. It codes for CASSVDPGISQPQHF. The chain is built from TRBV9 and TRBJ1-5, with D uncertain. The V gene's germline CDR1 is SGDLS and CDR2 YYNGEE. The V gene lost 0 bases and the J gene lost 7 bases, with 14 bases spanning the gap. This CDR3 is 15 amino acids long.

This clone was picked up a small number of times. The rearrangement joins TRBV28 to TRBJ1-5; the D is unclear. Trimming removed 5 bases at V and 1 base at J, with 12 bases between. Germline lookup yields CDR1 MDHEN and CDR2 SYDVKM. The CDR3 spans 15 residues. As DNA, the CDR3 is TGTGCCAGCAGTCCTTCTACTCTCAGCAATCAGCCCCAGCATTTT. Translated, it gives CASSPSTLSNQPQHF. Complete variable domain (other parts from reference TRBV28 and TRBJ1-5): DVKVTQSSRYLVKRTGEKVFLECVQDMDHENMFWYRQDPGLGLRLIYFSYDVKMKEKGDIPEGYSVSREKKERFSLILESASTNQTSMYLCASSPSTLSNQPQHFGDGTRLSIL.

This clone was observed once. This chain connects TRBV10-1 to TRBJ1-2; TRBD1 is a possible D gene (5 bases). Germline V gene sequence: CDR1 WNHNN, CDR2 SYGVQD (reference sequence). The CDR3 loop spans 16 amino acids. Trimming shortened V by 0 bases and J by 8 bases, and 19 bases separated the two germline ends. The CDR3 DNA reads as TGCGCCAGCAGTGAGTCGATGCAGGGAGGATTTAAGGGCTACACCTTC. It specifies CASSESMQGGFKGYTF.

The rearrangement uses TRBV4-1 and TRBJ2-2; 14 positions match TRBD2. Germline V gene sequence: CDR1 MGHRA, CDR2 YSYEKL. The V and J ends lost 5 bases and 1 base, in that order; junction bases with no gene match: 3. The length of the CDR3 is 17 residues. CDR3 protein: CASSGLAGGRNTGELFF. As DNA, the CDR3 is TGCGCCAGCAGCGGACTAGCGGGGGGACGGAACACCGGGGAGCTGTTTTTT.

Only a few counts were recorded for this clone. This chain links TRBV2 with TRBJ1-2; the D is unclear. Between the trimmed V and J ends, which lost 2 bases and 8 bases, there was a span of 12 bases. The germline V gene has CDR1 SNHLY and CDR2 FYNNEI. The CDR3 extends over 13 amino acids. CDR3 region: CASSEFRVDGYTF. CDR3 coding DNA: TGTGCCAGCAGTGAATTCCGGGTTGACGGCTACACCTTC.